This T cell receptor beta chain was profiled in a study of OX40 agonist ivuxolimab in advanced cancers. Study context: Age averaged about 62 years (range about 20 to 79), and 70% to 85% were male. Earlier anti-PD-1, anti-PD-L1 or anti-CTLA-4 therapy was permitted; roughly 37% had received some.

CDR3 length: 13 amino acids. Germline V gene sequence: CDR1 MNHEY, CDR2 SVGAGI. The V and J ends lost 6 bases and 6 bases, in that order; junction bases with no gene match: 5. Systemic immunosuppression or autoimmune disease history was grounds to exclude patients. The protocol was immunoSEQ multiplex PCR, while the TCRdb copy is restricted to in-frame clones and leaves out a portion. The table shows 100,000 to 150,000 clones, with about 93% occurring only once. This sample comprised CD4+ or CD8+ T cells sorted from blood, obtained in a trial of the OX40 agonist ivuxolimab. This chain connects TRBV6-5 to TRBJ1-3; 7 bases match TRBD1. The receptor's source is an adult with an advanced solid tumor such as melanoma, head and neck, liver or kidney cancer. This CDR3 reads CASRTGAVNTIYF. DNA for the CDR3: TGTGCCAGCAGAACAGGGGCTGTAAACACCATATATTTT.